What follows describes a single TCR beta chain. Its antigen is not identified. Sequencing used immunoSEQ multiplex PCR; TCRdb keeps in-frame clones, though not all of them. This table holds 29,000 or so clones, roughly 86% found once. The CDR3 is 13 residues long. V lost 0 bases and J lost 6, with 8 bases in between. Germline-derived CDR1 and CDR2 are MNHNS and SASEGT. This record belongs to a study of lymphopenia after photon versus proton radiotherapy. The study, taken as a whole, reports: Survival link was tested only in deceased patients; proton benefit remains a possibility. Photon-treated patients lost naive T cells and TCR diversity; proton-treated stayed stable.

The sequences come from peripheral blood, collected from a patient treated with proton-based radiotherapy. This chain connects TRBV6-1 to TRBJ1-2; no reliable D call. The receptor was isolated from a woman aged 60 to 75 with cholangiocarcinoma. Some clones in this sample may be carry-over from other donors' samples. CDR3 sequence (DNA): TGTGCCAGCAGTGAAGCGCTAGTAAATGGCTACACCTTC. This translates into CASSEALVNGYTF.